This is a list of T cell receptor beta chains from one sample in a study of regulatory T cells in long-lasting Graves disease. MiXCR was run by TCRdb on the multiplex PCR reads, yielding one entry per CDR3 protein. Of roughly 380,000 distinct CDR3 sequences listed, 16% are singletons. Another study also made use of these data, one on T cells in Graves' hyperthyroidism and ophthalmopathy.

This specimen was peripheral blood mononuclear cells (PBMCs), taken at new diagnosis, from a patient treated with antithyroid drugs. All receptors derive from a middle-aged man with Graves disease. Each CDR3 is given with its conserved first and last residue. Only some rows state a clone size, as once, few, many or a class for expanded clones.

TRBV2	few	TRBJ2-5	CASTKETQYF
TRBV7-2	many	TRBJ2-3	CASRGLRRGFTDTQYF
TRBV29-1	many	TRBJ1-5	CSADGCYSNQPQHF
TRBV5-4	.	TRBJ2-3	CASKNRGLTDTQYF
TRBV20-1	.	TRBJ2-3	CSARDRGPDTQYF
TRBV7-8	many	TRBJ1-5	CASSPGTLSNQPQHF
TRBV5-1	many	TRBJ2-5	CASSLVPGEQTQYF
TRBV7-3	.	TRBJ2-5	CASSLRGTRGLPETQYF
TRBV4-1	.	TRBJ2-2	CASSQGATNTGELFF
TRBV12-3/TRBV12-4	.	TRBJ2-7	CASSSLALSYEQYF
TRBV2	few	TRBJ2-4	CASERAIAKNIQYF
TRBV5-6	.	TRBJ1-1	CASREQGLMNTEAFF
TRBV20-1	many	TRBJ2-1	CSVAGTSGLGEQFF
TRBV29-1	many	TRBJ1-1	CSVEDWGGTQTEAFF
TRBV25-1	.	TRBJ2-5	CASRSSGGPQETQYF
TRBV7-2	few	TRBJ2-1	CASSPTGGLSYNEQFF
TRBV7-2	.	TRBJ1-2	CASSSRQTTNYGYTF
TRBV9	few	TRBJ2-7	CASSVGLAGVPYEQYF
TRBV3-1	many	TRBJ2-2	CASSGQVNTGELFF
TRBV4-2	many	TRBJ2-5	CASSQVSSETQYF
TRBV7-3	many	TRBJ2-6	CASSSSGTPNHNVLTF
TRBV7-3	many	TRBJ2-1	CASSTAIIAPYNEQFF
TRBV24-1	few	TRBJ2-1	CATSDSGTSGGTEQFF
TRBV18	many	TRBJ2-7	CASSLGLLYEQYF
TRBV5-1	many	TRBJ2-1	CASSLRTYGSEQFF
TRBV7-3	few	TRBJ1-6	CASSLGPAPGSPLHF
TRBV29-1	.	TRBJ1-1	CSAADRGLTEAFF
TRBV30	many	TRBJ1-3	CAWSAYGNTIYF
TRBV5-8	few	TRBJ2-3	CASSLKYADAQYF
TRBV7-9	.	TRBJ2-5	CASSSGTGTETQYF
TRBV6-1	many	TRBJ2-1	CASSPPRTGAYNEQFF
TRBV6-2/TRBV6-3	many	TRBJ2-7	CASSYYGQAYEQYF
TRBV12-5	.	TRBJ1-1	CASGLDLRGVRAFF
TRBV12-3/TRBV12-4	many	TRBJ2-5	CASSPSQVEKTQYF
TRBV10-3	many	TRBJ1-5	CAIRLLSGLSRQPQHF
TRBV5-6	few	TRBJ2-2	CASSLAGTLTGELFF
TRBV9	.	TRBJ2-4	CASSKTTGGASKNIQYF
TRBV15	many	TRBJ1-4	CATSPGLNEKLFF